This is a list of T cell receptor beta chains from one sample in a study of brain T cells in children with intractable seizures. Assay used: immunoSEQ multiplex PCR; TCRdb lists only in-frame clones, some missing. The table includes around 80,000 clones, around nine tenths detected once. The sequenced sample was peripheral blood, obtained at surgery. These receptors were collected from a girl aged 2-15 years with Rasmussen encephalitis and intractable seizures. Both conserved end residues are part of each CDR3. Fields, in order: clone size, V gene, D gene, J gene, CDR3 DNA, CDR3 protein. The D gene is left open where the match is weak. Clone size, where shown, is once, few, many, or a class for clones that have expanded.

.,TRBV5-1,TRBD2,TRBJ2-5,TGCGCCAGCAGCTCCGGACTAGCGGGAGAGACCCAGTACTTC,CASSSGLAGETQYF
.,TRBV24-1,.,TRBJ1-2,TGTGCCACCAGTCATGCGCGGGGCTATGGCTACACCTTC,CATSHARGYGYTF
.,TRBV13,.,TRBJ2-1,TGTGCCAGCTGTCCTCGCGGGGACACCGGTCTAGGCGAGCAGTTCTTC,CASCPRGDTGLGEQFF
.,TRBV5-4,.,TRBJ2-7,TGTGCCAGCAGCTTGGACGCGGGGACCTACGAGCAGTACTTC,CASSLDAGTYEQYF
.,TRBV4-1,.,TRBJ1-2,TGCGCCAGCAGCCAACCCGGGAAAAGGGGAGACTATGGCTACACCTTC,CASSQPGKRGDYGYTF
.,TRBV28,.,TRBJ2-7,TGTGCCAGCAGTTTTCGTTACGAGCAGTACTTC,CASSFRYEQYF
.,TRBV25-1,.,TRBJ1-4,TGTGCCAGCGGGAGGGATCGTGAAAAACTGTTTTTT,CASGRDREKLFF
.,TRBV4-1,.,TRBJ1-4,TGCGCCAGCAGCCAAGACACCTATAGGGTGTTTTTT,CASSQDTYRVFF
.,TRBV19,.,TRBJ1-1,TGTGCCAGTAGTCGGGACACTGAAGCTTTCTTT,CASSRDTEAFF
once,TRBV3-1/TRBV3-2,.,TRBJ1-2,TGTGCCAGCAGCCTGACAGGTTACTATGGCTACACCTTC,CASSLTGYYGYTF
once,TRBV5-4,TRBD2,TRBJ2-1,TGTGCCAGTCAAGCGGGACGCCAATTAGCTCGATCGTACAATGAGCAGTTCTTC,CASQAGRQLARSYNEQFF
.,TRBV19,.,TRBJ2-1,TGTGCCAGTAGTGCCCGAGGGGGTTTCAATGAGCAGTTCTTC,CASSARGGFNEQFF
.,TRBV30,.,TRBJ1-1,TGTGCCTGGAGCCTACAGGGGAACACTGAAGCTTTCTTT,CAWSLQGNTEAFF
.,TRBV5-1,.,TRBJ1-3,TGCGCCAGCAGCTTAGGCAGGGAAGTACCGAACACCATATATTTT,CASSLGREVPNTIYF
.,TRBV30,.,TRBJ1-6,TGTGCCTCGCAGGGCTCCTATAATTCACCCCTCCACTTT,CASQGSYNSPLHF
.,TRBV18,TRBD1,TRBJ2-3,TGTGCCAGCTCAGGACGGGACAGGAGCACAGATACGCAGTATTTT,CASSGRDRSTDTQYF
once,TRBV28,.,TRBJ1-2,TGTGCCAGCAGTTTGGAGGGAGTCTATGGCTACACCTTC,CASSLEGVYGYTF
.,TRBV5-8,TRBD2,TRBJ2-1,TGTGCCAGCAGCTCCAGACTAGCGGGAGTTCGGGAGCAGTTCTTC,CASSSRLAGVREQFF
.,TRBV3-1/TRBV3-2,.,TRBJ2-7,TGTGCCAGCAGCCAAGAACCGACTAGCTCCTACGAGCAGTACTTC,CASSQEPTSSYEQYF
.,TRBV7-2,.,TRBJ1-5,TGTGCCAGCAGCTTTGGGGGGCGTATAGGCAATCAGCCCCAGCATTTT,CASSFGGRIGNQPQHF
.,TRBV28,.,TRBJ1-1,TGTGCCTCCTCAGAAGGGAGAACTCCTGAAGCTTTCTTT,CASSEGRTPEAFF
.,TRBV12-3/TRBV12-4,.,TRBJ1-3,TGTGCCAGCAGTTTATCTTCTGGAAACACCATATATTTT,CASSLSSGNTIYF
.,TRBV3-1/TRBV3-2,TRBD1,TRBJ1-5,TGTGCCAGCAGCCAAGGGGGGACAGGGGGCCTGGCCCAGCATTTT,CASSQGGTGGLAQHF
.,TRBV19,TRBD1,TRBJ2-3,TGTGCCAGTAGTACCGGGACAGACCTTCATACGCAGTATTTT,CASSTGTDLHTQYF
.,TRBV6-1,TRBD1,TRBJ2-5,TGTGCCAGCAGTGAGGATTTACAGGGGGCTAGGGAGACCCAGTACTTC,CASSEDLQGARETQYF
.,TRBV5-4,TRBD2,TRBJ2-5,TGTGCCAGCAGCCAATCTGGGACTAGACAAGAGACCCAGTACTTC,CASSQSGTRQETQYF
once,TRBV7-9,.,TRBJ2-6,TGTGCCAGCAGACTATCTGGGGCCAACGTCCTGACTTTC,CASRLSGANVLTF
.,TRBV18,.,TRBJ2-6,TGTGCCAGCTCACCAAAGTGGCCGGGGATCTCTGGGGCCAACGTCCTGACTTTC,CASSPKWPGISGANVLTF
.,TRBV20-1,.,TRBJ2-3,TGCAGTGCTAGTCACCTAGCGTCACAGGGCACAGATACGCAGTATTTT,CSASHLASQGTDTQYF
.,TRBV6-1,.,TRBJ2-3,TGTGCCAGCAGTGATGCCCCATATACGCAGTATTTT,CASSDAPYTQYF
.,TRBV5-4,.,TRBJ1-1,TGTGCCAGCAGCTTGGGCAGCAGTATTGAAGCTTTCTTT,CASSLGSSIEAFF
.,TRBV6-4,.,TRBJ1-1,TGTGCCAGCAGTGAGAAGATGAACACTGAAGCTTTCTTT,CASSEKMNTEAFF
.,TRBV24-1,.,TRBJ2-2,TGTGCCACCAGTGATTTCCCTAGTAGGTCCGGGGAGCTGTTTTTT,CATSDFPSRSGELFF
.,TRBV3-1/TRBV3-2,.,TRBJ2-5,TGTGCCAGCAGCCAAGGCAGGGTACGAGAGACCCAGTACTTC,CASSQGRVRETQYF
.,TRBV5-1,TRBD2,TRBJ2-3,TGCGCCAGCAGCCCGGGACTAGCGGGCTCTAGCACAGATACGCAGTATTTT,CASSPGLAGSSTDTQYF
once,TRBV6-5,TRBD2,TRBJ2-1,TGTGCCAGCTGTTCCCGGGAGGGCCGGGATGAGCAGTTCTTC,CASCSREGRDEQFF
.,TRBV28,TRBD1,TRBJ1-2,TGTGCCGGATCTACACAGGGGGCGTTTGGCTACACCTTC,CAGSTQGAFGYTF
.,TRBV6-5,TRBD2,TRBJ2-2,TGTGCCAGTCGCTTCGGGGGGTCGAACGGGGAGCTGTTTTTT,CASRFGGSNGELFF
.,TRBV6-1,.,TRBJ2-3,TGTGCCAGCAGTGAATATCTTGCGGGCACAGATACGCAGTATTTT,CASSEYLAGTDTQYF
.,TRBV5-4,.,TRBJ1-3,TGTGCCAGCAGCTTGGAGAGCTCTGGAAACACCATATATTTT,CASSLESSGNTIYF
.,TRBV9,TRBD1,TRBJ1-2,TGTGCCAGCAGCCAGGGGGTACCCTATGGCTACACCTTC,CASSQGVPYGYTF
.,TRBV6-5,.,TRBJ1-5,TGTGCCAGCTCTAGACCGAATCAGCCCCAGCATTTT,CASSRPNQPQHF
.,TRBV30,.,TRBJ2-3,TGTGCCTGGAGTATGGGGGCTAGCGCAGATACGCAGTATTTT,CAWSMGASADTQYF
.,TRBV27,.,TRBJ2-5,TGTGCCAGCGGCACACCCGACCAAGAGACCCAGTACTTC,CASGTPDQETQYF
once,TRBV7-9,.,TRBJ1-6,TGTGCCAGCAGCTTAGACAGCCTCAATTCACCCCTCCACTTT,CASSLDSLNSPLHF
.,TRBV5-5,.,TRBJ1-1,TGTGCCAGCAGCCCGGAAAGTAGGCCTGAAGCTTTCTTT,CASSPESRPEAFF
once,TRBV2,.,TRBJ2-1,TGTGCCAGCAAGGCAAGGGACTCCTCCAATGAGCAGTTCTTC,CASKARDSSNEQFF
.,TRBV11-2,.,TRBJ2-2,TGTGCCAGCAGCCACCGATCTGTTAGACTCGACACCGGGGAGCTGTTTTTT,CASSHRSVRLDTGELFF
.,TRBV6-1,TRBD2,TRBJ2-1,TGTGCCAGCCAACTAGCGGCCTCCTACAATGAGCAGTTCTTC,CASQLAASYNEQFF
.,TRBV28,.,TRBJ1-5,TGTGCCAGCAGTTTATGGGCAGGGGAAGGATCAGGCAATCAGCCCCAGCATTTT,CASSLWAGEGSGNQPQHF
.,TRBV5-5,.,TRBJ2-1,TGTGCCAGAGCTCGGGACCGGGACAATGAGCAGTTCTTC,CARARDRDNEQFF
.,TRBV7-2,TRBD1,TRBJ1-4,TGTGCCAGCAGCCCTCGACAGGGGACAAAACTGTTTTTT,CASSPRQGTKLFF
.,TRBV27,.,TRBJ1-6,TGTGCCAGCAGTCTCGGACCTATCGGGTATAATTCACCCCTCCACTTT,CASSLGPIGYNSPLHF
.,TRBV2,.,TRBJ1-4,TGTGCCAGCAAAGACGGAACTAATGAAAAACTGTTTTTT,CASKDGTNEKLFF
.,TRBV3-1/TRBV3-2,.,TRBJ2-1,TGTGCCAGCAGCCCCCGTACCGGGACTTCCCCCTACAATGAGCAGTTCTTC,CASSPRTGTSPYNEQFF
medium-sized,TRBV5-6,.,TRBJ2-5,TGTGCCAGCAGCTTGGCCATGCGGACCCAAGAGACCCAGTACTTC,CASSLAMRTQETQYF
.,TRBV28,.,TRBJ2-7,TGTGCCAGCAGCATCCCCGCTCACGAGCAGTACTTC,CASSIPAHEQYF
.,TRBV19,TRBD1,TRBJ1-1,TGTGCCAGTAGTATCGGGACAGGGGGCAACACTGAAGCTTTCTTT,CASSIGTGGNTEAFF
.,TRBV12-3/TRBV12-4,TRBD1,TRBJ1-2,TGTGCCAGCACCGTGGACAGGGGCTATGGCTACACCTTC,CASTVDRGYGYTF